Below, 30 T cell receptor beta chains from the same sample are listed, as sequenced in a study of T cells in Graves' hyperthyroidism and ophthalmopathy. RNA transcripts gave rise to amplified TCR beta CDR3 regions. The TCR CDR3 first-round RT-PCR relied on the HTBI primer set. Each CDR3 protein gets one entry after TCRdb re-called the multiplex PCR reads with MiXCR. The data contain fewer than 750,000 distinct CDR3 sequences, roughly 15% of them singletons. Sequencing was performed on blood. Source of these receptors: a woman aged 50 to 60 with Graves' ophthalmopathy.

This clonotype was detected a few times. This chain links TRBV7-3 with TRBJ2-1; possibly TRBD1 or TRBD2 for D (6 bases each). This CDR3 is 15 amino acids long. Germline CDR1 and CDR2: SGHTA and FQGTGA. Deletions cut 5 bases from V and 7 bases from J, with 18 bases between. CDR3 nucleotide sequence: TGTGCCAGCAGCAGCGAGGGGGGAGTATTAAATGAGCAGTTCTTC. Protein sequence: CASSSEGGVLNEQFF.

The sample holds a few counts of this clonotype. The rearrangement uses TRBV7-2 and TRBJ2-7; D not certain. This CDR3 spans 12 amino acids. The germline V and J ends were trimmed by 3 bases and 3 bases, with 6 bases remaining between them. Germline assignment: CDR1 SGHTA and CDR2 FQGNSA. CDR3 amino acids: CASSLPFYEQYF. Here the CDR3 DNA reads TGTGCCAGCAGCTTGCCCTTCTACGAGCAGTACTTC. Full variable domain (outside the CDR3, taken from reference TRBV7-2 and TRBJ2-7): GAGVSQSPSNKVTEKGKDVELRCDPISGHTALYWYRQSLGQGLEFLIYFQGNSAPDKSGLPSDRFSAERTGGSVSTLTIQRTQQEDSAVYLCASSLPFYEQYFGPGTRLTVT.

The rearrangement links TRBV19 to TRBJ2-1; D is unclear. V lost 0 bases and J 0 bases, leaving 6 bases between the germline ends. The CDR3 sequence is 15 residues long. Germline V lookup: CDR1 LNHDA, CDR2 SQIVND (reference sequence). The CDR3 reads CASSIEGSSYNEQFF. The DNA for the CDR3 is TGTGCCAGTAGTATAGAGGGCAGCTCCTACAATGAGCAGTTCTTC. The variable domain in full, with the rest retrieved from reference TRBV19 and TRBJ2-1, is DGGITQSPKYLFRKEGQNVTLSCEQNLNHDAMYWYRQDPGQGLRLIYYSQIVNDFQKGDIAEGYSVSREKKESFPLTVTSAQKNPTAFYLCASSIEGSSYNEQFFGPGTRLTVL.

This clonotype has at least ten counts. The chain uses TRBV4-2 and TRBJ2-5, with D possibly TRBD2 on 6 matching bases. Trimming took 0 bases from V and 6 from J, leaving 11 bases between them. CDR3 length: 14 amino acids. Germline CDR1 reads LGHNA; CDR2 reads YNFKEQ. The CDR3 DNA is TGTGCCAGCAGCCAAGATACTAGCTATCAGACCCAGTACTTC. Its protein product is CASSQDTSYQTQYF.

This clonotype was seen repeatedly, ten times or more. This chain uses TRBV6-5 with TRBJ2-1; tentatively, D is TRBD2 (5 bases). Deletions cut 0 bases from V and 4 bases from J, with 13 bases between. CDR3 size: 16 residues. Germline V CDR1 and CDR2: MNHEY, SVGAGI. In DNA form, the CDR3 reads TGTGCCAGCAGTTACTCAGAGGGAGTAGGTTACAATGAGCAGTTCTTC. It yields the protein CASSYSEGVGYNEQFF.

The chain has TRBV12-3 or TRBV12-4 and TRBJ1-2, with 8 bases aligning to TRBD1. J was trimmed by 3 bases and V by 5 bases; bases with no gene match: 5. The CDR3 is 14 amino acids. CDR3 sequence reads: CASSRTGNHYGYTF. The CDR3 DNA follows: TGTGCCAGCAGTAGGACAGGGAACCACTATGGCTACACCTTC.

This clonotype occurred a few times. The chain carries TRBV28 and TRBJ2-3; 11 nucleotides agree with TRBD2. The CDR3 has 18 amino acids. The germline gives CDR1 MDHEN, CDR2 SYDVKM. V lost 7 bases, J lost 6 bases, and 18 bases stayed unmatched. The DNA for the CDR3 is TGTGCCAGCACCGAATCCCATCTAGCGGGAGGTACAGGCGATACGCAGTATTTT. Translating it yields CASTESHLAGGTGDTQYF. The entire variable domain, with the rest obtained from reference TRBV28 and TRBJ2-3, is as follows: DVKVTQSSRYLVKRTGEKVFLECVQDMDHENMFWYRQDPGLGLRLIYFSYDVKMKEKGDIPEGYSVSREKKERFSLILESASTNQTSMYLCASTESHLAGGTGDTQYFGPGTRLTVL.

The chain carries TRBV28 and TRBJ2-2; D may be TRBD1 or TRBD2 (6 bases each). V was shortened by 2 bases and J by 6 bases, with 16 bases between the two germline ends. The CDR3 loop spans 16 amino acids. CDR1 and CDR2 (germline): MDHEN, SYDVKM. The CDR3 region has the DNA TGTGCCAGCAGTTTACTAGGGGGGAATGGCGCCGGGGAGCTGTTTTTT. This encodes CASSLLGGNGAGELFF.

This clonotype was seen ten or more times. The chain is built from TRBV28 and TRBJ1-5; TRBD1 might be the D (6 bases). Germline CDR1 and CDR2: MDHEN and SYDVKM. The CDR3 spans 15 residues. Trimming pared 5 bases from V and 3 bases from J, leaving 14 bases between. The DNA for the CDR3 is TGTGCCAGCAGTCTCGAAAGGGGGGCCAATCAGCCCCAGCATTTT. It specifies CASSLERGANQPQHF.

In its sample, this clonotype was seen a few times. The rearrangement uses TRBV24-1 and TRBJ2-3; D uncertain. There are 14 residues in the CDR3. V was shortened by 0 bases and J by 8 bases, with 11 bases between the two germline ends. Looked up from germline, CDR1 is KGHDR and CDR2 is SFDVKD. In DNA, the CDR3 is TGTGCCACCAGTGATTTGCTTGTTCCAGGTACGCAGTATTTT. Protein: CATSDLLVPGTQYF.

This rearrangement joins TRBV4-3 to TRBJ2-1; perhaps TRBD1 as D (5 bases). Germline CDR1 and CDR2: LGHNA and YSLEER. Trimming took off 4 bases at V and 8 bases at J, with 12 bases between the two ends. The CDR3 loop spans 13 amino acids. CDR3 region: CASSRGQFDEQFF. The CDR3 DNA sequence: TGCGCCAGCAGCCGTGGACAATTCGATGAGCAGTTCTTC.

The chain combines TRBV27 with TRBJ2-3, with 10 nucleotides matching TRBD2. The germline V gene encodes CDR1 MNHEY and CDR2 SMNVEV (reference sequence). J lost 0 bases, V lost 6 bases, and 9 bases had no gene match. There are 17 residues in the CDR3. The CDR3 bases are TGTGCCAGCAGACCCAGGACTAGCGGATTTAGCACAGATACGCAGTATTTT. Residues: CASRPRTSGFSTDTQYF.

This clonotype showed up many times. The rearrangement uses TRBV7-2 and TRBJ2-7, with D unclear. Between the trimmed V and J ends, which lost 2 bases and 0 bases, there was a span of 5 bases. Germline lookup yields CDR1 SGHTA and CDR2 FQGNSA. This CDR3 is built from 13 residues. The CDR3 sequence: CASSLRASYEQYF. For the CDR3, the DNA is TGTGCCAGCAGCTTACGGGCCTCCTACGAGCAGTACTTC.

There are many counts of this clonotype. The chain uses TRBV5-1 and TRBJ1-1; D gene ambiguous. The CDR3 spans 16 residues. CDR1 is SGHRS, CDR2 YFSETQ, per germline. The V end lost 4 bases, the J end lost 5 bases, and 21 bases lay between the germline ends. The CDR3 DNA sequence: TGCGCCAGCAGCCCAGCTAGGAAGGCCATAGAGACTGAAGCTTTCTTT. Translated, it gives CASSPARKAIETEAFF.

A few counts support this clonotype. The chain employs TRBV29-1 and TRBJ1-2, with TRBD1 matching 9 bases. The CDR3 totals 16 residues. Trimming took 4 bases from V and 6 from J; bases not matched to a gene: 15. Germline lookup yields CDR1 SQVTM and CDR2 ANQGSEA. The CDR3 region has the DNA TGCAGCGTTGTCCCGGGACAGGGACTTCAGCAGGATGGCTACACCTTC. Protein sequence: CSVVPGQGLQQDGYTF.

The CDR3, as DNA: TGCAGTGCTAGACAGGAGGGCCTGTACGAGCAGTACTTC. This encodes CSARQEGLYEQYF. V gene TRBV20-1 combines with J gene TRBJ2-7; D might be TRBD2 (6 bases). The CDR3 covers 13 residues. V lost 2 bases and J lost 4, with 12 bases in between. From germline, CDR1 is DFQATT and CDR2 SNEGSKA (reference sequence).

In its sample, this clonotype was seen many times. V usage is TRBV5-1 and J usage is TRBJ2-1; D is unclear. Trimming removed 0 bases at V and 4 bases at J, with 14 bases between. CDR1 SGHRS and CDR2 YFSETQ come from the germline V gene. This CDR3 region has 16 residues. CDR3 protein: CASSLAGLAEYNEQFF. The CDR3 DNA reads TGCGCCAGCAGCTTGGCGGGTCTGGCGGAGTACAATGAGCAGTTCTTC.

In its sample, this clonotype was seen many times. The chain joins TRBV11-2 to TRBJ2-3, with TRBD2 matching over 11 bases. Germline CDR1 is SGHAT and CDR2 is FQNNGV. The CDR3 length is 16 residues. The V segment lost 4 bases and the J segment 2 bases; nucleotides outside the gene matches: 5. CDR3 amino acids: CASSSIAGGDTDTQYF. The CDR3 DNA reads as TGTGCCAGCAGCTCAATAGCGGGAGGGGACACAGATACGCAGTATTTT.

This clonotype was found many times. This chain joins TRBV20-1 and TRBJ2-7, with D maybe TRBD1 (5 bases). The germline V gene has CDR1 DFQATT and CDR2 SNEGSKA (reference sequence). V lost 2 bases, J lost 2 bases, and 10 bases lay in between. The CDR3 spans 13 residues. DNA for the CDR3: TGCAGTGCTAGAACAGGCCATGCCTACGAGCAGTACTTC. It encodes CSARTGHAYEQYF.

In this sample, this clonotype turned up many times. This rearrangement joins TRBV6-1 to TRBJ1-1, with 12 bases aligning to TRBD1. V trimming: 6 bases; J trimming: 10 bases; junction bases outside the gene matches: 6. CDR1 and CDR2 from the germline V gene are MNHNS and SASEGT. The CDR3 extends over 13 amino acids. In DNA, the CDR3 is TGTGCCAGCAGCCTGGGACAGGGGGCAGTAGCTTTCTTT. Its protein product is CASSLGQGAVAFF.

This clonotype was seen a few times. The chain uses TRBV10-3 and TRBJ1-1, with TRBD1 as a possible D gene (5 bases). The CDR3 length is 14 residues. Per the germline V gene, CDR1 is ENHRY and CDR2 is SYGVKD. Between the trimmed V and J ends, which lost 6 bases and 3 bases, there was a span of 14 bases. The CDR3 coding sequence is TGTGCCATCAGGCCCAGGGACGGGGACACTGAAGCTTTCTTT. Its translation: CAIRPRDGDTEAFF.

This clonotype was recorded many times. V is TRBV7-8 and J is TRBJ2-1; 7 bases agree with TRBD2. Trimming removed 8 bases from V and 5 bases from J; junction bases left unmatched: 9. CDR1 and CDR2 from the germline V gene are SGHVS and FQNEAQ. The CDR3 sequence is 14 residues long. This CDR3 is CASQDRTRHNEQFF. The DNA of the CDR3 is TGTGCCAGCCAGGATCGGACTAGACACAATGAGCAGTTCTTC.

This clonotype was detected a few times. This chain links TRBV6-6 with TRBJ2-6, with TRBD1 matching over 9 bases. This CDR3 spans 19 amino acids. V trimming: 5 bases; J trimming: 0 bases; junction bases outside the gene matches: 11. The germline CDR1 and CDR2 sequences are MNHNY and SVGAGI (reference sequence). CDR3 nucleotide sequence: TGTGCCAGCAGTCGCACCATGACAGGGGGGGACTCTGGGGCCAACGTCCTGACTTTC. Residues: CASSRTMTGGDSGANVLTF.

Concerning this clonotype: This may stem from a read error, because a much larger clone lies one nucleotide away. CDR3 region: CASSAIGGQYF. The CDR3 region has the DNA TGTGCCAGCTCAGCGATAGGCGGGCAGTACTTC. The V gene is TRBV18, the J gene TRBJ2-7, with unresolved D. The CDR3 sequence is 11 residues long. Germline V gene lookup returns CDR1 KGHSH and CDR2 LQKENI. V was shortened by 5 bases and J by 9 bases, with 11 bases between the two germline ends.

This clonotype was counted at least ten times. CDR3 region: CSASSSGISYEQYF. In DNA form, the CDR3 reads TGCAGTGCTAGTTCTAGCGGAATCTCCTACGAGCAGTACTTC. V gene TRBV20-1 combines with J gene TRBJ2-7; 7 bases line up with TRBD2. Germline trimming cut 3 bases from V and 0 bases from J; bases unmatched to any gene: 5. The CDR3 consists of 14 residues. CDR1 and CDR2 (germline): DFQATT, SNEGSKA (reference sequence).

The chain is built from TRBV7-6 and TRBJ1-2; D gene ambiguous. The CDR3 runs 18 residues. Germline V lookup: CDR1 SGHVS, CDR2 FNYEAQ. Trimming removed 1 base from V and 0 bases from J, with 18 bases in between. The CDR3 bases are TGTGCCAGCAGCTTAGACAGCCTCTCCTTTATAGCTAACTATGGCTACACCTTC. Its translation is CASSLDSLSFIANYGYTF.

The chain has TRBV6-2 or TRBV6-3 and TRBJ2-1; 8 bases are a match to TRBD2. The junction had 6 bases not matched to a gene; V was cut back by 8 bases and J by 3 bases. In germline, CDR1 is MNHEY, CDR2 SVGEGT. The CDR3 extends over 14 amino acids. The CDR3, as DNA: TGTGCCAGCGGGACGGGAGGGGTCTACAATGAGCAGTTCTTC. It specifies CASGTGGVYNEQFF.

This chain links TRBV15 with TRBJ2-7; TRBD1 might be the D (5 bases). Trimming took 5 bases from V and 1 from J, leaving 9 bases between them. The germline gives CDR1 LNHNV, CDR2 YYDKDF (reference sequence). The length of the CDR3 is 13 residues. CDR3 amino acids: CATSAGKSYEQYF. CDR3 sequence (DNA): TGTGCCACCAGCGCAGGGAAATCCTACGAGCAGTACTTC. The variable domain in full, with the rest retrieved from reference TRBV15 and TRBJ2-7, is DAMVIQNPRYQVTQFGKPVTLSCSQTLNHNVMYWYQQKSSQAPKLLFHYYDKDFNNEADTPDNFQSRRPNTSFCFLDIRSPGLGDTAMYLCATSAGKSYEQYFGPGTRLTVT.

The chain combines TRBV24-1 with TRBJ1-2, with D tentatively TRBD1 (6 bases). Germline V CDR1 and CDR2: KGHDR, SFDVKD. The CDR3 is 15 residues long. V gave up 3 bases and J gave up 2 bases, with 12 bases separating them. The CDR3 sequence: CATSDPRGFNYGYTF. CDR3 DNA sequence: TGTGCCACCAGTGATCCCAGGGGTTTCAACTATGGCTACACCTTC.

This clonotype was picked up a small number of times. The genes are TRBV25-1 and TRBJ1-2; D gene uncertain. Germline V gene data show CDR1 as MGHDK and CDR2 as SYGVNS. The CDR3 is made up of 14 amino acids. The ends were cut back, 1 base at V and 4 bases at J, with 10 bases in the middle. The CDR3 is CASSESGRTYGYTF. The DNA for the CDR3 is TGTGCCAGCAGTGAATCTGGGAGGACCTATGGCTACACCTTC.